This passage covers 18 T cell receptor beta chains from one sample sequenced in a study of shared clonotypes between healthy human individuals. Clones were sequenced by immunoSEQ multiplex PCR, and TCRdb holds only the in-frame ones, with some missing. The sample carries hundreds of thousands of clones, 90% to 95% recorded once. CD45RO-negative, CCR7-selected cells formed the naive CD8 fraction, which excluded terminally differentiated effector memory CD45RA+ cells. The sample was naive CD8+ T cells sorted from blood. The receptors shown here come from a man aged 30 to 45 in good health.

Notes on this clone: Additional DNA sequences in this sample encode the identical CDR3. The V gene is TRBV25-1, the J gene TRBJ2-1; no reliable D call. Trimming stripped 6 bases from V and 0 bases from J, with 9 bases between. Germline CDR1 and CDR2: MGHDK and SYGVNS. CDR3 length: 14 amino acids. The CDR3 loop is CASRSGSSYNEQFF. CDR3 nucleotides: TGTGCCAGCAGGTCGGGCTCCTCCTACAATGAGCAGTTCTTC.

This sequence joins TRBV4-1 and TRBJ2-7; D unresolved. The CDR3 is made up of 15 amino acids. Looked up from germline, CDR1 is MGHRA and CDR2 is YSYEKL. V dropped 7 bases and J dropped 2 bases, with 18 bases sitting between them. In DNA form, the CDR3 reads TGCGCCAGCACTCCCTATCTTGGGTTCCCCTACGAGCAGTACTTC. Translated, it gives CASTPYLGFPYEQYF.

The chain combines TRBV28 with TRBJ2-5; 8 nucleotides line up with TRBD1. The V gene end was trimmed by 5 bases and the J gene end by 2 bases; junction bases not matched to a gene: 7. The length of the CDR3 is 15 residues. Germline-derived CDR1 and CDR2 are MDHEN and SYDVKM. The CDR3 sequence: CASSPIQGVQETQYF. The CDR3 region has the DNA TGTGCCAGCAGTCCAATACAGGGGGTACAAGAGACCCAGTACTTC.

CDR3 sequence: CASSSLQVNLFYEQYF. The CDR3 region has the DNA TGTGCCAGCAGTTCACTACAGGTTAACCTCTTCTACGAGCAGTACTTC. The rearrangement uses TRBV27 and TRBJ2-7; maybe TRBD1 (5 bases). Deletions cut 4 bases from V and 3 bases from J, with 19 bases between. The CDR3 is 16 residues long. The germline V gene encodes CDR1 MNHEY and CDR2 SMNVEV (reference sequence).

This clone appeared a few times. V usage is TRBV15 and J usage is TRBJ2-1, with unresolved D. V was cut by 3 bases and J by 0 bases, with 9 bases left in between. This CDR3 is 15 amino acids long. Germline CDR1 LNHNV, CDR2 YYDKDF (reference sequence). This CDR3 is CATSRASSSYNEQFF. The CDR3 DNA sequence: TGTGCCACCAGCAGGGCTAGTAGCTCCTACAATGAGCAGTTCTTC.

The V gene is TRBV19, the J gene TRBJ2-1; D might be TRBD2 (5 bases). The length of the CDR3 is 14 residues. Germline CDR1 LNHDA, CDR2 SQIVND (reference sequence). Trimming removed 3 bases from V and 3 bases from J, with 9 bases in between. The CDR3 spells CASSMSSGYNEQFF. The CDR3 DNA reads TGTGCCAGTAGTATGTCCAGCGGCTACAATGAGCAGTTCTTC.

This chain connects TRBV5-1 to TRBJ2-1; TRBD1 matches 7 bases. The CDR3 extends over 15 amino acids. Germline CDR1 reads SGHRS; CDR2 reads YFSETQ. Trimming took 2 bases from V and 5 from J; bases not matched to a gene: 7. CDR3 in amino acids: CASSLQGRGNNEQFF. In nucleotides, the CDR3 is TGCGCCAGCAGCTTACAGGGGCGAGGGAACAATGAGCAGTTCTTC.

This sequence joins TRBV11-2 and TRBJ2-2; the match to TRBD1 covers 8 bases. V was clipped by 6 bases and J by 7 bases; unmatched bases: 10. The CDR3 is 15 amino acids. In germline, CDR1 is SGHAT, CDR2 FQNNGV. For the CDR3, the DNA is TGTGCCAGCAGAGGGGGACAGGCATTCAGCGGGGAGCTGTTTTTT. Translating it yields CASRGGQAFSGELFF.

Written as DNA, the CDR3 is TGTGCCAGCAGCCAAGAAGACCGATATACGCAGTATTTT. Its translation is CASSQEDRYTQYF. V gene TRBV14 combines with J gene TRBJ2-3; D is undetermined. The length of the CDR3 is 13 residues. Germline V lookup: CDR1 SGHDN, CDR2 FVKESK. V was cut by 0 bases and J by 7 bases, with 8 bases left in between.

This chain uses TRBV6-6 with TRBJ1-1; a weak D match, TRBD1 (5 bases). This CDR3 spans 16 amino acids. V was pared by 7 bases and J by 1 base, with 19 bases between. Per the germline V gene, CDR1 is MNHNY and CDR2 is SVGAGI (reference sequence). Here the CDR3 DNA reads TGTGCCAGCACCTGGAAGTGGGACGGGGGGAACACTGAAGCTTTCTTT. Protein product: CASTWKWDGGNTEAFF.

The chain combines TRBV6-5 with TRBJ1-2; the D is unclear. Germline values: CDR1 MNHEY, CDR2 SVGAGI. V gave up 1 base and J gave up 4 bases, with 7 bases separating them. The CDR3 has 13 residues. The CDR3 here is CASSYLDGYGYTF. Here the CDR3 DNA reads TGTGCCAGCAGTTACTTGGACGGCTATGGCTACACCTTC.

The chain employs TRBV28 and TRBJ2-1; D may match TRBD1 or TRBD2 (6 bases each). V was trimmed by 4 bases and J by 7 bases, leaving 17 bases between them. Per germline, CDR1 MDHEN and CDR2 SYDVKM. This CDR3 region has 15 residues. CDR3 DNA sequence: TGTGCCAGCAGTTATATGGGGTTAGGGGGGAATGAGCAGTTCTTC. Translated, it gives CASSYMGLGGNEQFF.

The chain joins TRBV27 to TRBJ2-6; D is unclear. This CDR3 comprises 17 residues. The V gene's germline CDR1 is MNHEY and CDR2 SMNVEV (reference sequence). V shed 1 base and J shed 0 bases, with 10 bases lying between them. The CDR3 reads CASSLWAEPSGANVLTF. CDR3 DNA sequence: TGTGCCAGCAGTTTATGGGCGGAACCCTCTGGGGCCAACGTCCTGACTTTC.

The rearrangement links TRBV7-9 to TRBJ2-7; the D call may be TRBD1 or TRBD2 (5 bases each). The CDR3 length is 13 residues. V lost 5 bases to trimming and J lost 5 bases, with 13 bases between them. CDR1 SEHNR and CDR2 FQNEAQ come from the germline V gene (reference sequence). CDR3 loop: CASSGTNIDEQYF. DNA of the CDR3: TGTGCCAGCAGCGGGACGAACATAGACGAGCAGTACTTC.

The chain joins TRBV7-9 to TRBJ2-7; 7 nucleotides align to TRBD2. J was trimmed by 3 bases and V by 4 bases; bases with no gene match: 6. Germline CDR1 and CDR2: SEHNR and FQNEAQ (reference sequence). The CDR3 is 14 residues long. CDR3 protein: CASSSRGGFYEQYF. DNA for the CDR3: TGTGCCAGCAGCTCGCGCGGGGGATTCTACGAGCAGTACTTC.

V is TRBV13 and J is TRBJ1-2; tentatively, D is TRBD1 (5 bases). With 6 bases removed from V and 8 bases from J, the gap between germline ends came to 10 bases. This CDR3 is 11 amino acids long. CDR1 is PRHDT and CDR2 is FYEKMQ in the germline V gene (reference sequence). CDR3 in amino acids: CASSQGRGYTF. DNA for the CDR3: TGTGCCAGCAGTCAGGGACGCGGCTACACCTTC.

The CDR3 protein is CASSEGTTYEQYF. The CDR3 DNA is TGTGCCAGCAGTGAGGGGACGACCTACGAGCAGTACTTC. The chain is built from TRBV13 and TRBJ2-7; D may correspond to TRBD1 or TRBD2 (5 bases each). CDR1 and CDR2 (germline): PRHDT, FYEKMQ (reference sequence). Trimming stripped 6 bases from V and 2 bases from J, with 11 bases between. The CDR3 covers 13 residues.

J is TRBJ2-7 and V is TRBV19; 7 nucleotides match TRBD1. J was trimmed by 2 bases and V by 3 bases; bases with no gene match: 10. This CDR3 is built from 16 residues. The germline V gene has CDR1 LNHDA and CDR2 SQIVND (reference sequence). The chain's CDR3 is CASSMSATGFPYEQYF. The CDR3 nucleotides are TGTGCCAGTAGTATGTCCGCGACAGGGTTCCCCTACGAGCAGTACTTC.